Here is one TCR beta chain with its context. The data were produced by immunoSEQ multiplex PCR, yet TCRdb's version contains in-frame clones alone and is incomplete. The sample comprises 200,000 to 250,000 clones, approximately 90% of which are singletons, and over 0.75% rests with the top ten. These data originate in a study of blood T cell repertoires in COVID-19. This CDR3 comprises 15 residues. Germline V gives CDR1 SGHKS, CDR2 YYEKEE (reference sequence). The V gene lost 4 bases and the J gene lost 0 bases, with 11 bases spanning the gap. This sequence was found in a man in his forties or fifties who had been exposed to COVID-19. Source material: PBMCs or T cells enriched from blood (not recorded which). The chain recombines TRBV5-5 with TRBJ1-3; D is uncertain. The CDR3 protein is CASSPTRLSGNTIYF. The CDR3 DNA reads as TGTGCCAGCAGCCCTACCCGTCTCTCTGGAAACACCATATATTTT.